This TCR beta chain was recovered during a study of blood T cell repertoires in COVID-19. The repertoire was sequenced with immunoSEQ multiplex PCR; TCRdb's copy has only in-frame clones and lacks some. The repertoire consists of a few hundred thousand clones, with about 88% occurring once and the leading ten covering about 9.9%. This clone was seen only once. The sequence was obtained from a woman in her thirties or forties who had recovered from COVID-19. Sequenced input: PBMCs or T cells enriched from blood (not recorded which).

The CDR3 spells CASSLNRGLKNEQFF. DNA of the CDR3: TGTGCCAGCAGTTTAAACAGGGGATTGAAAAATGAGCAGTTCTTC. The rearrangement joins TRBV28 to TRBJ2-1, with 7 bases lining up with TRBD1. CDR1 is MDHEN and CDR2 is SYDVKM in the germline V gene. J gave up 7 bases and V 2 bases, and 8 bases lay outside the gene matches. This CDR3 spans 15 amino acids.